This TCR beta chain was captured in a study of PD-1 blockade in classical Hodgkin lymphoma. Overall study findings and caveats: CD4+ TCR diversity climbed significantly by C4D1, unlike CD8+ TCR diversity.

The CDR3 has 13 residues. Germline loops: CDR1 GTSNPN, CDR2 SVGIG (reference sequence). V lost 8 bases and J lost 0; bases outside the gene matches: 4. Documented time point: cycle 4 day 1 (C4D1), after less than seven weeks of nivolumab. Relapse after autologous stem cell transplantation occurred in every patient, and brentuximab vedotin exposure varied. The authors enriched CD8+ T cells from thawed PBMCs via magnetic negative selection. Clones were sequenced by immunoSEQ multiplex PCR, and TCRdb holds only the in-frame ones, with some missing. The sample lists approximately 9,900 clones, roughly 72% occurring once. On this clone: The antigen remains undetermined.

The V and J genes are TRBV30 and TRBJ2-3, with 8 bases aligning to TRBD1. This receptor was obtained from a human donor with classical Hodgkin lymphoma. The specimen comprised CD8+ T cells from blood, sampled before the fourth cycle of nivolumab. In DNA, the CDR3 is TGTGCCGGGGGACAGGAGAGCACAGATACGCAGTATTTT. Amino acids: CAGGQESTDTQYF.